This paragraph reports one T cell receptor (beta chain). Its antigen is still unknown. This sample is part of a study of T cell responses to AZD1222 COVID-19 vaccine. Measured with immunoSEQ multiplex PCR; TCRdb has only the in-frame clones, and not every one. The table has 200,000 or so clones, approximately 94% seen once. Notes on the study in general: Among those given AZD1222, only 6 or 7 were seropositive at baseline. There were repertoire samples only from the period after the peak T cell response.

The TCR comes from an adult in good health. The specimen was peripheral blood, collected on day 0 of MenACWY control vaccination.

This CDR3 is CASSLEREAFF. The CDR3, as DNA: TGCGCCAGCAGCTTGGAACGTGAAGCTTTCTTT. The rearrangement uses TRBV5-1 and TRBJ1-1; D unclear. This CDR3 contains 11 residues. Per germline, CDR1 SGHRS and CDR2 YFSETQ. The V and J ends lost 0 bases and 7 bases respectively, with 4 bases between them.